This entry features one T cell receptor beta chain sequence. The repertoire was sequenced with immunoSEQ multiplex PCR; TCRdb's copy has only in-frame clones and lacks some. Seen here are about 160,000 clones, approximately 94% observed once, and the top ten hold approximately 14%. This sample stems from a study of control samples from healthy donors and cancer patients. Germline loops: CDR1 MNHEY, CDR2 SVGAGI. The V end lost 6 bases, the J end lost 7 bases, and 19 bases lay between the germline ends. The CDR3 consists of 14 residues. V and J are TRBV6-5 and TRBJ2-7; a weak D match, TRBD1 (6 bases). Sequenced material: PBMCs. The TCR originated in a man between 60 and 70 years old with colorectal cancer. The chain's CDR3 is CASSAAGQIGEQYF. The CDR3 DNA reads TGTGCCAGCAGCGCCGCTGGACAGATCGGGGAGCAGTACTTC.